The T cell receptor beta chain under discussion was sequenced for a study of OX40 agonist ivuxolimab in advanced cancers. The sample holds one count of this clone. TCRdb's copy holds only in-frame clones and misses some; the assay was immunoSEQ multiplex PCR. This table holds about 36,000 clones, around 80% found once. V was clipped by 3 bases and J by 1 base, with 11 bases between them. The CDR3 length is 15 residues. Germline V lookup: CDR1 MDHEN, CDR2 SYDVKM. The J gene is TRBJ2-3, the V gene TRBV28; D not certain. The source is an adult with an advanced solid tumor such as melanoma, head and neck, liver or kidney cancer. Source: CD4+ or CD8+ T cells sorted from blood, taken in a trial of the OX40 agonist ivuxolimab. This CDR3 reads CASSLASEGTDTQYF. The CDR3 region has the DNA TGTGCCAGCAGTTTGGCCTCAGAGGGCACAGATACGCAGTATTTT.